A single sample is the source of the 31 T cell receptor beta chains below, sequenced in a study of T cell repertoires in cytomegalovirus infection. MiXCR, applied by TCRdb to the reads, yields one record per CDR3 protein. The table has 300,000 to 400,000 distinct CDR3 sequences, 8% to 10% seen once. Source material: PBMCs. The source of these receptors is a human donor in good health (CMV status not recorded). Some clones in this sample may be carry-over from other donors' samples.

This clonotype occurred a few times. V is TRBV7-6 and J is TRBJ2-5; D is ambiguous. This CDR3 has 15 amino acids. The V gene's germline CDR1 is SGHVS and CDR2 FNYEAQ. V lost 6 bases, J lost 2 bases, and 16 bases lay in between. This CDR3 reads CASSHTRPSQETQYF. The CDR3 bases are TGTGCCAGCAGTCATACACGCCCGTCACAAGAGACCCAGTACTTC.

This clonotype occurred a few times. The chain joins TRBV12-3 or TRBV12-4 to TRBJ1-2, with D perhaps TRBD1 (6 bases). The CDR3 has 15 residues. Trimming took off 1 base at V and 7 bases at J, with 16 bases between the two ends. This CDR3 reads CASSLGQGMIGGYTF. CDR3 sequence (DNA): TGTGCCAGCAGTTTAGGTCAGGGGATGATAGGTGGCTACACCTTC.

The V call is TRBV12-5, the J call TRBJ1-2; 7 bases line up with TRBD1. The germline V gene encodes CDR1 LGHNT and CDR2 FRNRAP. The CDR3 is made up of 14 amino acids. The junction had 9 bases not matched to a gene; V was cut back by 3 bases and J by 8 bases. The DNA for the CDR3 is TGTGCTAGTGGTTTCCCAGGAGGGGGCGCGGGCTACACCTTC. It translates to CASGFPGGGAGYTF.

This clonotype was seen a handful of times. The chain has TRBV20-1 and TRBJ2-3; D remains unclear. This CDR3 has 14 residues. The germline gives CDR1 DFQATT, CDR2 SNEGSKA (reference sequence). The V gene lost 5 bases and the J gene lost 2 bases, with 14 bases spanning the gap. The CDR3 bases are TGCAGTGCTGTAATCGGGTCACACACAGATACGCAGTATTTT. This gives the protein CSAVIGSHTDTQYF.

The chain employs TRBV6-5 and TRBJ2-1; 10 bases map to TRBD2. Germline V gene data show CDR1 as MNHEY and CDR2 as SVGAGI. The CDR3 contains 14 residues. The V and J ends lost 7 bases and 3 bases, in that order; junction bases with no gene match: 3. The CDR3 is CASKGTSVYNEQFF. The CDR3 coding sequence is TGTGCCAGCAAGGGGACTAGCGTCTACAATGAGCAGTTCTTC.

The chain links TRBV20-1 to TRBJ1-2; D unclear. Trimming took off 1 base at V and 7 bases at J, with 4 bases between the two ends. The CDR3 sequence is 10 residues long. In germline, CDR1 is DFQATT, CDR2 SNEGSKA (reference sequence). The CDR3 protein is CSARGVGYTF. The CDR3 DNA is TGCAGTGCTAGAGGGGTTGGCTACACCTTC.

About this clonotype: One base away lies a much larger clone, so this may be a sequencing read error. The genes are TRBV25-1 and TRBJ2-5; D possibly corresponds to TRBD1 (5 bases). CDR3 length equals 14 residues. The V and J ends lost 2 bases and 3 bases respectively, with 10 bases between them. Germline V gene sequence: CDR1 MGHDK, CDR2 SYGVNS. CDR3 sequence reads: CASSERGTKETQYF. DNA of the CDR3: TGTGCCAGCAGTGAAAGGGGCACCAAAGAGACCCAGTACTTC.

The CDR3 protein is CSARDVARDYGYTF. The CDR3 DNA sequence: TGCAGTGCTAGAGATGTCGCCAGGGACTATGGCTACACCTTC. This sequence joins TRBV20-1 and TRBJ1-2, with a possible D match to TRBD1 (5 bases). CDR1 and CDR2 (germline): DFQATT, SNEGSKA (reference sequence). Trimming left V 0 bases short and J 3 bases short, with 11 bases between. This CDR3 has 14 residues.

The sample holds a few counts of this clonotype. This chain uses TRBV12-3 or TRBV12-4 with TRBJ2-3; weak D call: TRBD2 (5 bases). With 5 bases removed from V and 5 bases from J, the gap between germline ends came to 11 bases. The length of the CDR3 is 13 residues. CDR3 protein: CASSRGVVDTQYF. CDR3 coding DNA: TGTGCCAGCAGTCGGGGTGTAGTAGATACGCAGTATTTT.

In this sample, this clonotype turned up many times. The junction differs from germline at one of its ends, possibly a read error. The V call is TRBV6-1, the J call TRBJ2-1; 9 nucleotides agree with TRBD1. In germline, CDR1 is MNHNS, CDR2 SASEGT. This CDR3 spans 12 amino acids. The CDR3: CASSHPRGDRVF. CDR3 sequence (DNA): TGTGCCAGCAGTCACCCCAGGGGGGACAGGGTCTTC.

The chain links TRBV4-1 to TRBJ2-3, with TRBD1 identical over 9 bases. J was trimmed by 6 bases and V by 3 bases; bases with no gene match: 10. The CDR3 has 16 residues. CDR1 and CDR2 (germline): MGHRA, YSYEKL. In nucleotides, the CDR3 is TGCGCCAGCAGCCAGATCCGGGACAGGGAAACTGATACGCAGTATTTT. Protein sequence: CASSQIRDRETDTQYF.

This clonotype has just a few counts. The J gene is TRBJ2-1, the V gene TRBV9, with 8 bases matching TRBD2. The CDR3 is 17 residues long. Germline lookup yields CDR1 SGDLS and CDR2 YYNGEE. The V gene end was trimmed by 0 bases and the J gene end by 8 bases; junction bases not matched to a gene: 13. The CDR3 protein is CASSVGTSRLIGDEQFF. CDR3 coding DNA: TGTGCCAGCAGCGTAGGGACTAGCAGGCTGATCGGGGATGAGCAGTTCTTC.

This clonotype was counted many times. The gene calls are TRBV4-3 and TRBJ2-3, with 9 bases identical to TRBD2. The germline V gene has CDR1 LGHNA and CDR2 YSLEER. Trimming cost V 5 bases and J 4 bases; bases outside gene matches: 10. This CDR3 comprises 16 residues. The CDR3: CASSSPGGLAPDTQYF. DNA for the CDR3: TGCGCCAGCAGCTCTCCTGGGGGACTAGCCCCAGATACGCAGTATTTT.

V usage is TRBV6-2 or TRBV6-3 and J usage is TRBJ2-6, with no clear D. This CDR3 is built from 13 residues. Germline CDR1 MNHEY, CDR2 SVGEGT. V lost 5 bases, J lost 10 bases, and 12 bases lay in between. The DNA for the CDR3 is TGTGCCAGCAGTAGTTACGTCGCGAACGTCCTGACTTTC. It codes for CASSSYVANVLTF.

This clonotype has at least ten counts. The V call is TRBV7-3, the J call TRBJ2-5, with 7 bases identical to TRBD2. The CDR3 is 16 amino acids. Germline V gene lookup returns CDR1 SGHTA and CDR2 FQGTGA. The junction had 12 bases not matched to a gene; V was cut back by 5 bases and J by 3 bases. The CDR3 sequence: CASSHYNGTTKETQYF. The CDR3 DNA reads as TGTGCCAGCAGCCATTACAACGGGACTACCAAAGAGACCCAGTACTTC.

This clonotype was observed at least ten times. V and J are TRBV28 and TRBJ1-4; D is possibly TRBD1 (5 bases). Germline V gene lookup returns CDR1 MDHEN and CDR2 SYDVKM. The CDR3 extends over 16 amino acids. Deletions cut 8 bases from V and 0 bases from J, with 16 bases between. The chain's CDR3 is CASGGAGDATNEKLFF. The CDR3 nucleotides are TGTGCCAGCGGAGGGGCAGGAGACGCAACTAATGAAAAACTGTTTTTT.

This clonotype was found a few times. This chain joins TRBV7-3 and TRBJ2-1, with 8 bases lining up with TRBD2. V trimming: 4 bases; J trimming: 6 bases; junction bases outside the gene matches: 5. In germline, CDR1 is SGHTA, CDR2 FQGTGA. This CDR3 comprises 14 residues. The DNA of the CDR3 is TGTGCCAGCAGCTCGGGACTAGGTGGCAATGAGCAGTTCTTC. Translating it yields CASSSGLGGNEQFF. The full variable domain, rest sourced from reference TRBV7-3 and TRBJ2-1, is GAGVSQTPSNKVTEKGKYVELRCDPISGHTALYWYRQSLGQGPEFLIYFQGTGAADDSGLPNDRFFAVRPEGSVSTLKIQRTERGDSAVYLCASSSGLGGNEQFFGPGTRLTVL.

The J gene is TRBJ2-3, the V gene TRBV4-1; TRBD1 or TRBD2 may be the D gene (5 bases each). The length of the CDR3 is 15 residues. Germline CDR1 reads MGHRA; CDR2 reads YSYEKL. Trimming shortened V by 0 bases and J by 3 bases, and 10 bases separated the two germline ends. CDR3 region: CASSQDGGPTDTQYF. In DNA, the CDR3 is TGCGCCAGCAGCCAAGATGGGGGACCAACAGATACGCAGTATTTT.

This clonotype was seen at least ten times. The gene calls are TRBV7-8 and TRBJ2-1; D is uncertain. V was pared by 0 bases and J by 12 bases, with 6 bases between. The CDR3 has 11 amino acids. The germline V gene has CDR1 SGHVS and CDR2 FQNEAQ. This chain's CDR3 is CASSLAVRQFF. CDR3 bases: TGTGCCAGCAGCTTAGCTGTGAGGCAGTTCTTC.

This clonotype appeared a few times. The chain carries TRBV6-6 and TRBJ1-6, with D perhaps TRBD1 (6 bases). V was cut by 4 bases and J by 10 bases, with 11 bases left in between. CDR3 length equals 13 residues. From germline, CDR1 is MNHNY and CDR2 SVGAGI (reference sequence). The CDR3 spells CASSFRGDSPLHF. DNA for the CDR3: TGTGCCAGCAGTTTTAGGGGGGACTCACCCCTCCACTTT.

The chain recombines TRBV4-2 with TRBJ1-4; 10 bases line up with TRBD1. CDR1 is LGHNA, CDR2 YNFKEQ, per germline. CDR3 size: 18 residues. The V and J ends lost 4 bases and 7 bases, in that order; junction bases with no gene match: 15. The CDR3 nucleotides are TGTGCCAGCAGCCCGGGACAGGGGCATCAATTGGGTACTGAAAAACTGTTTTTT. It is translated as CASSPGQGHQLGTEKLFF.

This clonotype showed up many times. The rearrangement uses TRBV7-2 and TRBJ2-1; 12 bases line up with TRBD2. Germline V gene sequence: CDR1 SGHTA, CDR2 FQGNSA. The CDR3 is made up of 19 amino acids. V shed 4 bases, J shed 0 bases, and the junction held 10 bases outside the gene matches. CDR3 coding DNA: TGTGCCAGCAGCTCCCTCGGACTAGCGGGAAGCTCCTCCTACAATGAGCAGTTCTTC. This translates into CASSSLGLAGSSSYNEQFF.

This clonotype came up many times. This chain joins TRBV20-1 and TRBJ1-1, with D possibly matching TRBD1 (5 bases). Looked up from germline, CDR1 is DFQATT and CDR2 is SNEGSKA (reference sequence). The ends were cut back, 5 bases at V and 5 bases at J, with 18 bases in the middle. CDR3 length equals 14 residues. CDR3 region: CSAGPQGMGTEAFF. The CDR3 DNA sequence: TGCAGTGCTGGGCCGCAGGGAATGGGGACTGAAGCTTTCTTT.

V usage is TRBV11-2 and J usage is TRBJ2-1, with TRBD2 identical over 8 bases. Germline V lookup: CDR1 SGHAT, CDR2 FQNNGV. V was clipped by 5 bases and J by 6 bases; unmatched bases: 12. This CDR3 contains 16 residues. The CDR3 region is CASSPRGGRAFNEQFF. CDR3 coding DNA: TGTGCCAGCAGCCCTCGGGGGGGGCGGGCCTTCAATGAGCAGTTCTTC.

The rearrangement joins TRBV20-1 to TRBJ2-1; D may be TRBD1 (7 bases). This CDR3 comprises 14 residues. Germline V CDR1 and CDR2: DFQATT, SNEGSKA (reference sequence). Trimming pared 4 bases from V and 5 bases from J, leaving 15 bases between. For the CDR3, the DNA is TGCAGTGCTACCGACAGGGAGGAAGACAATGAGCAGTTCTTC. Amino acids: CSATDREEDNEQFF.

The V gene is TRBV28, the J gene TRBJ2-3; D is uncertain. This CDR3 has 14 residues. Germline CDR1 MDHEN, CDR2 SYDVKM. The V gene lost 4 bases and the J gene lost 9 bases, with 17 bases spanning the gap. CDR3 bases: TGTGCCAGCAGTTCTGGAGAACTGCTCCGAACGCAGTATTTT. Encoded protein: CASSSGELLRTQYF.

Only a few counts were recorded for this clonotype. The CDR3 region has the DNA TGTGCCACCAGCAGTCAATTACAGGGGAGCCCAGATACGCAGTATTTT. Amino acid sequence: CATSSQLQGSPDTQYF. The J gene is TRBJ2-3, the V gene TRBV15; 7 positions match TRBD1. V dropped 3 bases and J dropped 4; count of bases not matched to a gene: 10. The V gene's germline CDR1 is LNHNV and CDR2 YYDKDF (reference sequence). The CDR3 spans 16 residues.

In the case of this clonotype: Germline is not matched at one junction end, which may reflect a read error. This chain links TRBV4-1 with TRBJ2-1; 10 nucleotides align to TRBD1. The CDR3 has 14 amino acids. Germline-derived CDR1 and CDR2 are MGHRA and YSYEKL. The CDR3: CASSHGTGAYEQFF. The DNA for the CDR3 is TGTGCCAGCAGCCATGGGACAGGGGCGTATGAGCAGTTCTTC.

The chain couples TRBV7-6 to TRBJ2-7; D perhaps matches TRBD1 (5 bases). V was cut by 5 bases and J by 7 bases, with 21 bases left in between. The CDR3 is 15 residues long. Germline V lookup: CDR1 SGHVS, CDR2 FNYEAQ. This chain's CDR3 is CASSPAVDNPREQYF. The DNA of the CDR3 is TGTGCCAGCAGCCCCGCGGTGGACAACCCTCGAGAGCAGTACTTC.

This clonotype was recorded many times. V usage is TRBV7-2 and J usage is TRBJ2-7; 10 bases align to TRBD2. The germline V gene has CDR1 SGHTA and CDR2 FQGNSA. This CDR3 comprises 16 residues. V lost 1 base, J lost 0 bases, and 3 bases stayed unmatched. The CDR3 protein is CASSLVGLASSYEQYF. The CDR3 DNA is TGTGCCAGCAGCTTAGTGGGACTAGCGAGCTCCTACGAGCAGTACTTC.

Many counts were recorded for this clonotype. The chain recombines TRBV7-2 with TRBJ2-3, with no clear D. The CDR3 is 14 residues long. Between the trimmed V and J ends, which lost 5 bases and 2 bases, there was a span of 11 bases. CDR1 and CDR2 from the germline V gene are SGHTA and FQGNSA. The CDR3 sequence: CASSERSTTDTQYF. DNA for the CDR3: TGTGCCAGCAGCGAACGATCGACCACAGATACGCAGTATTTT.